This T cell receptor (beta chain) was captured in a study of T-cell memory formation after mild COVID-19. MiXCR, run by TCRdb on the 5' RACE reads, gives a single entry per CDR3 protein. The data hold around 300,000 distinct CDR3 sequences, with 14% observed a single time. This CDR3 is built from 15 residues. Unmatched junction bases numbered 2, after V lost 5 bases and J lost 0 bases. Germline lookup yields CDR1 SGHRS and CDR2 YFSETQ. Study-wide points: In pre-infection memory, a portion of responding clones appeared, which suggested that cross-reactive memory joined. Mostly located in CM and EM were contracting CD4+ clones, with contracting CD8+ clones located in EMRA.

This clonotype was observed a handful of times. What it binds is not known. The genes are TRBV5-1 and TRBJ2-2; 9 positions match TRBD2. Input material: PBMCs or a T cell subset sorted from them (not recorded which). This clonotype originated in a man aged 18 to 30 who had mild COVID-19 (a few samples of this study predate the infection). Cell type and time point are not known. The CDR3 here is CASSSGGANTGELFF. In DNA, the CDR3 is TGCGCCAGCAGTAGCGGGGGTGCGAACACCGGGGAGCTGTTTTTT.